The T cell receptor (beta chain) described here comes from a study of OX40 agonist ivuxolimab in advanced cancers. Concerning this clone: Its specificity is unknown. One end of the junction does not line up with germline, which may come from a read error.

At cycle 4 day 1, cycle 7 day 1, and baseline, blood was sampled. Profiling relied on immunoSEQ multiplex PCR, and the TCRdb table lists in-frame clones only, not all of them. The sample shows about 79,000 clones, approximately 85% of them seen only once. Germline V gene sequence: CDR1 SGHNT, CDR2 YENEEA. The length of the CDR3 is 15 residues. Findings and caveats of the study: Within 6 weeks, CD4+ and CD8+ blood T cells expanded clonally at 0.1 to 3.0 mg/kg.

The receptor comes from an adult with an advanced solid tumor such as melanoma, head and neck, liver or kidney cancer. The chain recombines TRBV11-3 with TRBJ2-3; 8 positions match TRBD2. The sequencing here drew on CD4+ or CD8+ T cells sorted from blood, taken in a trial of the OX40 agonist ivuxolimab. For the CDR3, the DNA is TGTGCCAGCAGTTTAGGGCTAGCGGGCAAAGATACGCAGTATTTT. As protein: CASSLGLAGKDTQYF.